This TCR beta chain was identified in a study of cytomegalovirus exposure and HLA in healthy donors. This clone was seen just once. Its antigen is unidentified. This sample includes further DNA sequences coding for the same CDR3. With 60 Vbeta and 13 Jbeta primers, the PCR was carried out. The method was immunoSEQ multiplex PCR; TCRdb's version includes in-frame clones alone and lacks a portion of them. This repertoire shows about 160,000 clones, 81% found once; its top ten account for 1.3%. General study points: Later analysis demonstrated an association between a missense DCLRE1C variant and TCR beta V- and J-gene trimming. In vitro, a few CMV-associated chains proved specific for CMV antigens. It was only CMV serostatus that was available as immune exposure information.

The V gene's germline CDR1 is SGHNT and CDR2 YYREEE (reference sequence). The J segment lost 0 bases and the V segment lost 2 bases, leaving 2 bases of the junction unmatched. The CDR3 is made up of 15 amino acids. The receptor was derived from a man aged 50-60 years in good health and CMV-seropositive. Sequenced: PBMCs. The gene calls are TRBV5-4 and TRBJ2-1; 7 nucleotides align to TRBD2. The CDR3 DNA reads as TGTGCCAGCAGCTTAGGCGGGAGCTCCTACAATGAGCAGTTCTTC. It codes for CASSLGGSSYNEQFF.